The present T cell receptor (beta chain) was sequenced within a study of T cell responses to AZD1222 COVID-19 vaccine. With regard to this clone: Its antigen is unknown.

Whole-study results and caveats: Vaccination with two AZD1222 doses was followed by a rise in Spike-specific TCR breadth and depth.

The CDR3 is made up of 18 amino acids. Per the germline V gene, CDR1 is SGHRS and CDR2 is YFSETQ. Trimming took 0 bases from V and 1 from J; bases not matched to a gene: 5. Using immunoSEQ multiplex PCR, the repertoire was profiled, and TCRdb retains in-frame clones only, with some absent. This sample has about 140,000 clones, with 75% to 90% found just once. Sample: peripheral blood, taken on day 0 of AZD1222 vaccination. This receptor was identified in an adult in good health. V is TRBV5-1 and J is TRBJ2-5, with 14 bases aligning to TRBD2. The CDR3 DNA is TGCGCCAGCAGCTTGGGACTAGCGGGGGGGCCGGGCCAAGAGACCCAGTACTTC. It codes for CASSLGLAGGPGQETQYF.